Following are 7 T cell receptor beta chains from one sample sequenced in a study of CD8 T cells in Susac syndrome. RNA totalling about 0.45 to 1 ug underwent reverse transcription with random hexamers. TCRdb processed the immunoSEQ multiplex PCR reads anew with MiXCR; each CDR3 protein has one entry. There are more than 150,000 distinct CDR3 sequences in the sample; around 95% occur only once, and about 0.15% lies in the top ten. Sequenced sample: CD8+ T cells from PBMCs. The receptors were gathered from a human donor with multiple sclerosis.

This chain joins TRBV3-1 and TRBJ1-1; the D gene is possibly TRBD1 (6 bases). V was clipped by 3 bases and J by 1 base, with 12 bases between them. There are 15 residues in the CDR3. Germline CDR1 and CDR2: LGHDT and YNNKEL (reference sequence). CDR3 DNA: TGTGCCAGCAGCCACCGAGGGGGGGCGAACACTGAAGCTTTCTTT. Amino acids: CASSHRGGANTEAFF. The full variable domain, its missing parts supplied by reference TRBV3-1 and TRBJ1-1, is DTAVSQTPKYLVTQMGNDKSIKCEQNLGHDTMYWYKQDSKKFLKIMFSYNNKELIINETVPNRFSPKSPDKAHLNLHINSLELGDSAVYFCASSHRGGANTEAFFGQGTRLTVV.

The chain has TRBV2 and TRBJ2-7; the match to TRBD1 covers 7 bases. Germline CDR1 is SNHLY and CDR2 is FYNNEI. The CDR3 consists of 13 residues. V was clipped by 3 bases and J by 3 bases; unmatched bases: 2. This chain's CDR3 is CASSDDRVYEQYV. The CDR3 nucleotides are TGTGCCAGCAGTGATGACAGGGTCTACGAGCAGTACGTC.

V and J are TRBV9 and TRBJ2-3; 12 nucleotides line up with TRBD2. This CDR3 spans 17 amino acids. Trimming at V came to 3 bases and at J to 2 bases, leaving 7 bases not matched to a gene. CDR1 is SGDLS, CDR2 YYNGEE, per germline. The CDR3 loop reads CASSGDRLAGDTDTQYF. CDR3 nucleotide sequence: TGTGCCAGCAGCGGTGACAGACTAGCGGGGGACACAGATACGCAGTATTTT.

The rearrangement links TRBV10-3 to TRBJ2-6; possibly TRBD1 for D (6 bases). CDR3 length: 18 amino acids. Between the trimmed V and J ends, which lost 2 bases and 0 bases, there was a span of 14 bases. The germline CDR1 and CDR2 sequences are ENHRY and SYGVKD. CDR3 nucleotide sequence: TGTGCCATCAGTGAGCGGACAGAATCAGGCTCTGGGGCCAACGTCCTGACTTTC. It codes for CAISERTESGSGANVLTF.

The CDR3 loop reads CSVEGISGTESFLTETQYF. The CDR3 DNA reads as TGCAGCGTTGAGGGTATTTCCGGGACGGAGAGCTTTTTGACGGAGACCCAGTACTTC. The chain recombines TRBV29-1 with TRBJ2-5; D is tentatively TRBD1 or TRBD2 (5 bases each). This CDR3 contains 19 residues. Germline V gene lookup returns CDR1 SQVTM and CDR2 ANQGSEA. V lost 3 bases and J lost 5, with 31 bases in between.

This chain joins TRBV29-1 and TRBJ2-3, with D perhaps assigned TRBD1 or TRBD2 (5 bases each). The CDR3 runs to 15 residues. Trimming took off 3 bases at V and 2 bases at J, with 15 bases between the two ends. The germline gives CDR1 SQVTM, CDR2 ANQGSEA. The CDR3 nucleotides read TGCAGCGTTGAGGTAGAGGGGCAGCTCACAGATACGCAGTATTTT. Translating it yields CSVEVEGQLTDTQYF.

The V gene is TRBV30, the J gene TRBJ2-1; D gene ambiguous. From germline, CDR1 is GTSNPN and CDR2 SVGIG (reference sequence). The CDR3 spans 14 residues. The V gene lost 2 bases and the J gene lost 4 bases, with 12 bases spanning the gap. In nucleotides, the CDR3 is TGTGCCTGGAGTATGAGTTCTGGGTACAATGAGCAGTTCTTC. Protein product: CAWSMSSGYNEQFF.